One sample yielded the 10 T cell receptor beta chains listed below, sequenced in a study of Graves' ophthalmopathy and Graves' hyperthyroidism. Amplification from RNA transcripts yielded the TCR beta CDR3 regions. First-round RT-PCR used HTBI primers; second-round multiplex PCR followed. TCRdb itself ran the multiplex PCR reads through MiXCR, one entry per CDR3 protein. The sample lists around 670,000 distinct CDR3 sequences, roughly 40% seen once, with roughly 46% in the top ten. Material: peripheral blood. All receptors derive from an adult man with Graves' ophthalmopathy.

V is TRBV29-1 and J is TRBJ1-1; D gene uncertain. The length of the CDR3 is 12 residues. Per germline, CDR1 SQVTM and CDR2 ANQGSEA. Trimming took 8 bases from V and 1 from J, leaving 11 bases between them. The CDR3, as DNA: TGCAGCCAATCCGGGGAGAACACTGAAGCTTTCTTT. Encoded protein: CSQSGENTEAFF.

The chain combines TRBV29-1 with TRBJ2-7; D is possibly TRBD2 (6 bases). Germline loops: CDR1 SQVTM, CDR2 ANQGSEA. This CDR3 region has 9 residues. Trimming removed 7 bases at V and 9 bases at J, with 10 bases between. CDR3 region: CSAGLGQYF. The CDR3 DNA follows: TGCAGCGCGGGACTCGGGCAGTACTTC.

This clonotype was seen ten or more times. CDR3 in DNA: TGTGCCAGCAGCATAACAGGGGGCGCATACTATGGCTACACCTTC. Translating it yields CASSITGGAYYGYTF. The rearrangement links TRBV9 to TRBJ1-2; 9 nucleotides line up with TRBD1. The CDR3 has 15 amino acids. Looked up from germline, CDR1 is SGDLS and CDR2 is YYNGEE. The V gene end was trimmed by 4 bases and the J gene end by 3 bases; junction bases not matched to a gene: 7.

This clonotype was counted ten times or more. This chain joins TRBV6-6 and TRBJ2-5; D gene unclear. In germline, CDR1 is MNHNY, CDR2 SVGAGI (reference sequence). The V end lost 0 bases, the J end lost 9 bases, and 14 bases lay between the germline ends. The CDR3 runs to 14 residues. The CDR3 bases are TGTGCCAGCAGTTACTCGAGCAGAGAAGTGGCCCAGTACTTC. It is translated as CASSYSSREVAQYF.

V is TRBV29-1 and J is TRBJ2-5, with D maybe TRBD1 (6 bases). The CDR3 is 12 residues long. In germline, CDR1 is SQVTM, CDR2 ANQGSEA. V lost 8 bases and J lost 2, with 12 bases in between. CDR3 bases: TGCAGCTGGGGACACCGACAAGAGACCCAGTACTTC. It encodes CSWGHRQETQYF.

This clonotype has a count of ten or more. The chain combines TRBV19 with TRBJ1-1; D not certain. The V and J ends lost 7 bases and 0 bases respectively, with 9 bases between them. Per germline, CDR1 LNHDA and CDR2 SQIVND (reference sequence). The CDR3 spans 13 residues. The DNA for the CDR3 is TGTGCCAGTACCTCGAACATGAACACTGAAGCTTTCTTT. Protein product: CASTSNMNTEAFF.

This clonotype has more than one count but fewer than ten. The V call is TRBV20-1, the J call TRBJ2-7; D remains ambiguous. The V end lost 6 bases, the J end lost 3 bases, and 15 bases lay between the germline ends. CDR1 is DFQATT, CDR2 SNEGSKA, per germline (reference sequence). The CDR3 spans 13 residues. The CDR3 loop reads CSATTNFGYEQYF. CDR3 DNA sequence: TGCAGTGCAACTACGAACTTTGGCTACGAGCAGTACTTC.

Only one count was recorded for this clonotype. The genes are TRBV29-1 and TRBJ2-7; TRBD2 is a possible D gene (5 bases). Germline lookup yields CDR1 SQVTM and CDR2 ANQGSEA. V was shortened by 8 bases and J by 7 bases, with 21 bases between the two germline ends. The CDR3 length is 13 residues. The CDR3: CSPAGGRGNEQYF. As DNA, the CDR3 is TGCAGCCCGGCCGGAGGAAGAGGCAATGAGCAGTACTTC.

The table lists this clonotype with a few counts. V is TRBV4-3 and J is TRBJ1-5; 9 bases are a match to TRBD1. J lost 2 bases, V lost 3 bases, and 5 bases had no gene match. The CDR3 totals 16 residues. Germline V gene lookup returns CDR1 LGHNA and CDR2 YSLEER. The CDR3 spells CASSQGGQGRNQPQHF. The CDR3 region has the DNA TGCGCCAGCAGCCAGGGGGGACAGGGACGCAATCAGCCCCAGCATTTT.

The chain combines TRBV11-2 with TRBJ1-1; 10 bases are a match to TRBD1. J gave up 5 bases and V 11 bases, and 5 bases lay outside the gene matches. This CDR3 region has 12 residues. Germline lookup yields CDR1 SGHAT and CDR2 FQNNGV. The CDR3 sequence: CAAGQGGTEAFF. The CDR3 region has the DNA TGTGCCGCAGGACAGGGGGGGACTGAAGCTTTCTTT.